This T cell receptor (beta chain) was sequenced during a study of response to subunit inactivated influenza vaccine listed by TCRdb under 2018. Broadly, across the study: The study used deep quantitative T cell receptor repertoire profiling to track responses to a trivalent subunit inactivated influenza vaccine.

Study-level results and caveats: The authors suggested that each seasonal influenza vaccination may recruit only a limited number of new T cells.

From the cysteine through the phenylalanine, the CDR3 covers 13 amino acids. Only CDR3 DNA is held: 39 bases, read in frame from base 1. The germline V gene supplies CDR1 MNHEY and CDR2 SVGEGT. A distance of 10 bases separates the germline ends of V and J, which lose 6 bases and 1 base respectively. This clonotype was found a few times. Its antigen target is currently unknown. No quality values exist for individual bases; no much larger clone is one base distant. The receptor library was made with RT-PCR. The sequencer was an Illumina HiSeq 2500. TCRdb itself trimmed the public reads at Q25 with fastp, ran MiXCR and retained productive beta chains. Each CDR3 protein appears once, grouped with its most common genes and DNA. The sample table lists under 750,000 distinct CDR3 sequences, around 11% of them with a count of one. Around 9.6% of the sample comes from the top ten.

The sample consisted of PBMCs from blood, taken on the day of vaccination. This chain is built from TRBV6-2 or TRBV6-3 and TRBJ2-7; TRBD1 is perhaps the D gene, given 5 matching bases. This receptor was identified in a man aged 50 to 60 who received an inactivated influenza vaccine. Donor details come from another sample of the same person, matched by shared clones. The CDR3 sequence is CASRSTASYEQYF. The DNA is TGTGCCAGCAGATCGACAGCATCCTACGAGCAGTACTTC.